This TCR beta chain stems from a study of control samples from healthy donors and cancer patients. The table came from immunoSEQ multiplex PCR; TCRdb's copy has only in-frame clones and leaves some out. The sample consists of about 90,000 clones, 93% of them appearing once. Germline V gene sequence: CDR1 MNHEY, CDR2 SVGAGI. V lost 6 bases and J lost 4, with 18 bases in between. There are 15 residues in the CDR3. This chain joins TRBV6-5 and TRBJ1-2; D perhaps matches TRBD1 (5 bases). Specimen: blood. The clonotype comes from a woman in her twenties or thirties in good health. CDR3 nucleotide sequence: TGTGCCAGCAGACGACGTCTCGGGGGGGTCTATGGCTACACCTTC. Its translation: CASRRRLGGVYGYTF.